This T cell receptor beta chain is from a study of T cell repertoires in cytomegalovirus infection. The CDR3 has 14 amino acids. The ends were cut back, 5 bases at V and 3 bases at J, with 13 bases in the middle. This clonotype was counted only a few times. Its cognate antigen is unknown. In TCRdb, the reads were re-called with MiXCR into one record per CDR3 protein. The table records some 920,000 distinct CDR3 sequences, roughly 30% of them present only once. Findings of the study overall: Dominant in the ex vivo response were TCR beta clonotypes restricted by HLA-C and specific for CMV.

Sequenced material: cultured CD8+ T cells from PBMCs, taken from culture after CMV antigen stimulation. This sequence originates from a human donor in good health (CMV status not recorded). Some clones in this sample may be carry-over from other donors' samples. The chain combines TRBV12-3 or TRBV12-4 with TRBJ2-5; a possible D gene is TRBD1 (6 bases). The CDR3 here is CASSATGFEETQYF. DNA for the CDR3: TGTGCCAGCAGTGCTACAGGGTTTGAAGAGACCCAGTACTTC.